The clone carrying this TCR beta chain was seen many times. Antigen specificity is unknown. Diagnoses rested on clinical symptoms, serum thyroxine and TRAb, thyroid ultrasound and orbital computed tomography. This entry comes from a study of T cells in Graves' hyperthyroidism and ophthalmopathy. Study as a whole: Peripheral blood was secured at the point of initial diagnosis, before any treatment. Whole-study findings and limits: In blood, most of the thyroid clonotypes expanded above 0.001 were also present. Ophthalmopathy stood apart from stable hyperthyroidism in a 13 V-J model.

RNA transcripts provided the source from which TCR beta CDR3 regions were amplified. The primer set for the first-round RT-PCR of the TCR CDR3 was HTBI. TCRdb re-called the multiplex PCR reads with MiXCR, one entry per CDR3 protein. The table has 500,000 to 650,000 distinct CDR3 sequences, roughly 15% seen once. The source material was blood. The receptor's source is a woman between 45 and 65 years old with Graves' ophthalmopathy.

DNA of the CDR3: TGTGCCAGCAGCCCCACACCGGGACTAGCGGGAAGCAATGAGCAGTTCTTC. This translates into CASSPTPGLAGSNEQFF. The gene calls are TRBV7-3 and TRBJ2-1; TRBD2 matches 13 bases. V lost 5 bases to trimming and J lost 6 bases; unmatched junction nucleotides: 10. The CDR3 totals 17 residues. Germline V gene sequence: CDR1 SGHTA, CDR2 FQGTGA.